The source of this TCR beta chain is a study of CD8 T cells in Susac syndrome. Unmatched junction bases numbered 11, after V lost 4 bases and J lost 4 bases. Germline lookup yields CDR1 MGHRA and CDR2 YSYEKL. The length of the CDR3 is 17 residues. cDNA came from about 0.5 to 1 ug RNA primed by random hexamers. TCR beta CDR3 was amplified by immunoSEQ covering 54 Vbeta and 13 Jbeta. Via MiXCR, TCRdb re-called the immunoSEQ multiplex PCR reads, giving one row per CDR3 protein. The profile shows about 300,000 distinct CDR3 sequences, just over 90% of them singletons. The study sequenced TCR beta in blood CD8+ and CD4+ T cells. The multiple sclerosis control group consisted of treatment-naive patients whose relapsing-remitting disease, which was either stable or active, fulfilled revised McDonald criteria. FACS was used to enrich TEMRA cells, whereas the CD8+ and CD4+ T cells were obtained by negative isolation.

The chain has TRBV4-1 and TRBJ2-2; TRBD2 matches at 8 bases. The source material was CD4+ T cells from PBMCs. The receptor's source is a human donor with multiple sclerosis. The CDR3 region is CASSRRVAGFSTGELFF. DNA for the CDR3: TGCGCCAGCAGCCGAAGGGTAGCGGGGTTTAGCACCGGGGAGCTGTTTTTT.